The 17 T cell receptor beta chains given below trace back to one sample, sequenced in a study of blood T cell repertoires in COVID-19. Sequencing used immunoSEQ multiplex PCR; TCRdb keeps in-frame clones, though not all of them. The sample holds about 140,000 clones; about 90% are singletons and the top ten take 1.5%. The specimen was peripheral blood. The receptors shown here come from a woman aged 55 to 70 with acute or convalescent COVID-19.

The J gene is TRBJ2-3, the V gene TRBV2; TRBD2 is a possible D gene (6 bases). The CDR3 runs 18 residues. CDR1 and CDR2 from the germline V gene are SNHLY and FYNNEI. The V end was cut by 0 bases, the J end by 4 bases, with 20 bases between. CDR3 sequence reads: CASSEALRGNLRPDTQYF. Here the CDR3 DNA reads TGTGCCAGCAGTGAAGCGCTTCGGGGGAACCTGCGGCCAGATACGCAGTATTTT.

This chain joins TRBV7-3 and TRBJ2-1; 12 bases are a match to TRBD2. V was pared by 5 bases and J by 6 bases, with 5 bases of the junction left unmatched. CDR3 length: 15 residues. From germline, CDR1 is SGHTA and CDR2 FQGTGA. CDR3: CASSPGTSGPNEQFF. The CDR3, as DNA: TGTGCCAGCAGCCCGGGGACTAGCGGGCCCAATGAGCAGTTCTTC.

This sequence joins TRBV7-8 and TRBJ2-3, with 11 bases identical to TRBD2. Germline V lookup: CDR1 SGHVS, CDR2 FQNEAQ. This CDR3 contains 17 residues. The V segment lost 3 bases and the J segment 4 bases; nucleotides outside the gene matches: 9. CDR3 in DNA: TGTGCCAGCAGCTTTCTCCCGACTAGCGGGGTTGCAGATACGCAGTATTTT. It yields the protein CASSFLPTSGVADTQYF.

The CDR3 is CASSYSGGAFNYGYTF. CDR3 nucleotides: TGTGCCAGCAGTTACTCCGGAGGGGCCTTTAACTATGGCTACACCTTC. The chain links TRBV6-5 to TRBJ1-2, with a weak D call TRBD1 (5 bases). V gave up 0 bases and J gave up 1 base, with 12 bases separating them. The CDR3 is 16 residues long. From germline, CDR1 is MNHEY and CDR2 SVGAGI.

V usage is TRBV6-2 or TRBV6-3 and J usage is TRBJ1-5; maybe TRBD1 (6 bases). Deletions cut 5 bases from V and 1 base from J, with 6 bases between. The germline V gene encodes CDR1 MNHEY and CDR2 SVGEGT. This CDR3 comprises 13 residues. Here the CDR3 DNA reads TGTGCCAGCAGTGACAGGAGCAATCAGCCCCAGCATTTT. Translation gives CASSDRSNQPQHF.

The rearrangement uses TRBV5-1 and TRBJ2-5; tentative D call: TRBD2 (5 bases). This CDR3 is built from 13 residues. Germline CDR1 and CDR2: SGHRS and YFSETQ. V was cut by 2 bases and J by 5 bases, with 10 bases left in between. CDR3 in DNA: TGCGCCAGCAGCTTACCAGGACTGGAGACCCAGTACTTC. Translation gives CASSLPGLETQYF.

The genes are TRBV27 and TRBJ1-5, with TRBD1 matching over 11 bases. This CDR3 spans 14 amino acids. Per germline, CDR1 MNHEY and CDR2 SMNVEV (reference sequence). Germline trimming cut 6 bases from V and 7 bases from J; bases unmatched to any gene: 5. This CDR3 reads CASRGQGAGQPQHF. CDR3 nucleotide sequence: TGTGCCAGCAGAGGACAGGGGGCTGGACAGCCCCAGCATTTT.

This chain uses TRBV5-1 with TRBJ1-6; D remains unclear. The V and J ends lost 2 bases and 4 bases respectively, with 13 bases between them. From germline, CDR1 is SGHRS and CDR2 YFSETQ. The CDR3 loop spans 16 amino acids. The CDR3 DNA follows: TGCGCCAGCAGCTTAGTTCCAGGAAGATATAATTCACCCCTCCACTTT. It is translated as CASSLVPGRYNSPLHF. Together with reference TRBV5-1 and TRBJ1-6, the CDR3 gives the full variable domain: KAGVTQTPRYLIKTRGQQVTLSCSPISGHRSVSWYQQTPGQGLQFLFEYFSETQRNKGNFPGRFSGRQFSNSRSEMNVSTLELGDSALYLCASSLVPGRYNSPLHFGNGTRLTVT.

The CDR3 DNA reads TGCGCCAGCAGCCAACAGGGAATACGACAGCCCCAGCATTTT. It codes for CASSQQGIRQPQHF. V usage is TRBV10-2 and J usage is TRBJ1-5; a possible D gene is TRBD1 (6 bases). The V end lost 6 bases, the J end lost 7 bases, and 16 bases lay between the germline ends. CDR3 length: 14 residues. Per the germline V gene, CDR1 is WSHSY and CDR2 is SAAADI.

This clone was picked up one time. The CDR3 here is CASSGVAGRADTQYF. The CDR3 nucleotides read TGTGCCAGCAGCGGGGTAGCGGGTCGTGCAGATACGCAGTATTTT. The V gene is TRBV6-4, the J gene TRBJ2-3; 7 bases align to TRBD2. Germline trimming cut 6 bases from V and 4 bases from J; bases unmatched to any gene: 10. The CDR3 has 15 amino acids. The germline gives CDR1 MRHNA, CDR2 SNTAGT.

This chain joins TRBV4-1 and TRBJ2-3; a possible D gene is TRBD1 (7 bases). CDR3 length: 14 residues. Trimming left V 6 bases short and J 0 bases short, with 10 bases between. The germline CDR1 and CDR2 sequences are MGHRA and YSYEKL. The CDR3 region has the DNA TGCGCCAGCAGGCAGGGGGGTAGCACAGATACGCAGTATTTT. This sequence encodes CASRQGGSTDTQYF.

V and J are TRBV6-6 and TRBJ1-4, with 8 bases identical to TRBD1. With V trimmed by 2 bases and J by 8 bases, 7 bases remained unmatched. This CDR3 comprises 15 residues. From germline, CDR1 is MNHNY and CDR2 SVGAGI (reference sequence). CDR3 bases: TGTGCCAGCAGTTACCCGACAGGGGTGGGGGAAAAACTGTTTTTT. It translates to CASSYPTGVGEKLFF.

The rearrangement links TRBV19 to TRBJ2-7, with D possibly TRBD2 on 6 matching bases. This CDR3 contains 11 residues. V gave up 5 bases and J gave up 6 bases, with 8 bases separating them. Germline V CDR1 and CDR2: LNHDA, SQIVND (reference sequence). Here the CDR3 DNA reads TGTGCCAGTAGTCTGGGAGGCGAGCAGTACTTC. This encodes CASSLGGEQYF.

This clone was seen only once. The CDR3 reads CASSYSSTPSGAFF. DNA for the CDR3: TGTGCCAGCAGTTACTCGTCTACGCCTTCGGGAGCTTTCTTT. This rearrangement joins TRBV6-2 or TRBV6-3 to TRBJ1-1; no definite D call. Germline V gives CDR1 MNHEY, CDR2 SVGEGT. The CDR3 has 14 amino acids. V gave up 0 bases and J gave up 10 bases, with 15 bases separating them.

V and J are TRBV3-1 (or the pseudogene TRBV3-2) and TRBJ2-7; 8 bases fit TRBD1. Germline V CDR1 and CDR2: LGHDT, YNNKEL (reference sequence). The CDR3 contains 15 residues. V lost 4 bases to trimming and J lost 7 bases; unmatched junction nucleotides: 12. The CDR3 here is CASSRSYRGAGEQYF. The DNA of the CDR3 is TGTGCCAGCAGCCGATCCTACAGGGGGGCGGGTGAGCAGTACTTC.

The chain carries TRBV10-1 and TRBJ2-3; no clear D gene. Germline assignment: CDR1 WNHNN and CDR2 SYGVQD (reference sequence). The V end was cut by 0 bases, the J end by 1 base, with 8 bases between. The CDR3 totals 15 residues. CDR3 region: CASSESSFRTDTQYF. The CDR3 coding sequence is TGCGCCAGCAGTGAGTCCTCCTTCCGCACAGATACGCAGTATTTT.

V usage is TRBV10-1 and J usage is TRBJ2-2, with 9 bases lining up with TRBD1. Per the germline V gene, CDR1 is WNHNN and CDR2 is SYGVQD (reference sequence). With 7 bases clipped from V and 6 bases from J, the junction kept 9 bases outside the gene matches. The CDR3 consists of 15 residues. In nucleotides, the CDR3 is TGCGCCAGCACCTGGGACAGGGAGGGCCCCGGGGAGCTGTTTTTT. This codes for CASTWDREGPGELFF.